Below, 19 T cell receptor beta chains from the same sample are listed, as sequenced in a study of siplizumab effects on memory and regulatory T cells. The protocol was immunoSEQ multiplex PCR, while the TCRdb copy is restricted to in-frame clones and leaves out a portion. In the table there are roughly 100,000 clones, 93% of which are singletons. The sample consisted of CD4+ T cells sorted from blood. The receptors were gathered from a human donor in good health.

CDR3 sequence reads: CASSHPTGGKNIQYF. The CDR3 DNA is TGCGCCAGCAGCCACCCGACAGGGGGCAAAAACATTCAGTACTTC. The V call is TRBV4-1, the J call TRBJ2-4, with 9 bases aligning to TRBD1. CDR1 and CDR2 (germline): MGHRA, YSYEKL. The CDR3 runs 15 residues. V shed 3 bases and J 3 bases; nucleotides not matched to a gene: 3.

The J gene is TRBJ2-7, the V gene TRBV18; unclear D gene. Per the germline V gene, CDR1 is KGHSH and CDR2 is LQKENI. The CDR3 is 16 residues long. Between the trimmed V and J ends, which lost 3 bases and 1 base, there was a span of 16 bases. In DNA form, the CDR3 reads TGTGCCAGCTCACCTAGAGGCTCCTTTCCTTCCTACGAGCAGTACTTC. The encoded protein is CASSPRGSFPSYEQYF.

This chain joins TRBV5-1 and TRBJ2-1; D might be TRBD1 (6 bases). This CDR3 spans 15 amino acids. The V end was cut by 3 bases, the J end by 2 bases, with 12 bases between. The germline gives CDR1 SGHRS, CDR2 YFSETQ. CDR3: CASSSGTTPYNEQFF. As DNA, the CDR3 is TGCGCCAGCAGCTCCGGGACAACACCCTACAATGAGCAGTTCTTC.

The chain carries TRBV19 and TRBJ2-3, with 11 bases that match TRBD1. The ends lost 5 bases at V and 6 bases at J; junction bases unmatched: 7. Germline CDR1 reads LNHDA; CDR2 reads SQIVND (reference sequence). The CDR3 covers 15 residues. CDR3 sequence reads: CASSPGTGGRDTQYF. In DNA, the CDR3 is TGTGCCAGTAGTCCCGGGACAGGGGGTCGGGATACGCAGTATTTT.

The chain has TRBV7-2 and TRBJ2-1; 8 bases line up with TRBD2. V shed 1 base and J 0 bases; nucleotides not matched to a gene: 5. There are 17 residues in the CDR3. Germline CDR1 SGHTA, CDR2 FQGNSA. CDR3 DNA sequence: TGTGCCAGCAGCTTAGGGACTAGCATGAGCTCCTACAATGAGCAGTTCTTC. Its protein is CASSLGTSMSSYNEQFF.

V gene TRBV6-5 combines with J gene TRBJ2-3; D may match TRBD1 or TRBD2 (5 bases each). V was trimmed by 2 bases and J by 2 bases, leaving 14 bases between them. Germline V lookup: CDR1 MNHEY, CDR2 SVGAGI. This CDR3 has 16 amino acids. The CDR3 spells CASSYTGTLHTDTQYF. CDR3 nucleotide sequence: TGTGCCAGCAGTTACACCGGGACCCTACACACAGATACGCAGTATTTT.

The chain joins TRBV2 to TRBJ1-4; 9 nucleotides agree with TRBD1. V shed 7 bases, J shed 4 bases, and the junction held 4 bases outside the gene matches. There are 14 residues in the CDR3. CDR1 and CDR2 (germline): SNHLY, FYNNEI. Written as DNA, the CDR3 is TGTGCCAGCACCCGGACAGGGGTTAATGAAAAACTGTTTTTT. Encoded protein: CASTRTGVNEKLFF.

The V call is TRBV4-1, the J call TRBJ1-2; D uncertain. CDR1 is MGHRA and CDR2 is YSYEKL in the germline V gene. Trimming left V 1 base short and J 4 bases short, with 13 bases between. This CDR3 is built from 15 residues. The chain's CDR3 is CASSQVGTTRYGYTF. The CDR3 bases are TGCGCCAGCAGCCAAGTTGGTACAACCCGCTATGGCTACACCTTC.

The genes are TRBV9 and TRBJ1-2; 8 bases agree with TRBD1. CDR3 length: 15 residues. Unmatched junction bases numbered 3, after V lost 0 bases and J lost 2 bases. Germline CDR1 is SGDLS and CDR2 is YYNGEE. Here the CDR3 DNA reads TGTGCCAGCAGCGTAGATGGGACAGGAAACTATGGCTACACCTTC. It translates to CASSVDGTGNYGYTF.

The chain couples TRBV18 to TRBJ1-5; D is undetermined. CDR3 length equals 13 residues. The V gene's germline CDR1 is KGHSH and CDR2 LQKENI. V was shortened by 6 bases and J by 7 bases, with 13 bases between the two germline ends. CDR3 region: CASSALLDQPQHF. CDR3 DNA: TGTGCCAGCTCGGCCCTGTTAGACCAGCCCCAGCATTTT.

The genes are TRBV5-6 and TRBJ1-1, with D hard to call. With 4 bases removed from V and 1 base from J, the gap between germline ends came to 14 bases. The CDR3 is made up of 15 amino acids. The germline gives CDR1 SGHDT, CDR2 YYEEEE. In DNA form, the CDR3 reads TGTGCCAGCAGCCCAATTTCATTAGCGAACACTGAAGCTTTCTTT. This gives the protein CASSPISLANTEAFF.

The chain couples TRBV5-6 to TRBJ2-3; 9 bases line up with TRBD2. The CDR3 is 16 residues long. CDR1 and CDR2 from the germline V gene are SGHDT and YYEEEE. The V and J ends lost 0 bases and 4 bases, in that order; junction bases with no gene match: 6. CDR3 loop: CASSLATSGFADTQYF. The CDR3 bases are TGTGCCAGCAGCTTGGCCACTAGCGGGTTTGCAGATACGCAGTATTTT.

CDR3 nucleotide sequence: TGCGCCAGCAGACCCCTCCAGGGGTTAAACGAAGCTTTCTTT. Its protein product is CASRPLQGLNEAFF. The chain joins TRBV5-1 to TRBJ1-1, with D possibly TRBD1 on 6 matching bases. V was cut by 5 bases and J by 8 bases, with 19 bases left in between. CDR3 length: 14 residues. CDR1 and CDR2 (germline): SGHRS, YFSETQ. Based on the CDR3 plus reference TRBV5-1 and TRBJ1-1, the full variable domain is KAGVTQTPRYLIKTRGQQVTLSCSPISGHRSVSWYQQTPGQGLQFLFEYFSETQRNKGNFPGRFSGRQFSNSRSEMNVSTLELGDSALYLCASRPLQGLNEAFFGQGTRLTVV.

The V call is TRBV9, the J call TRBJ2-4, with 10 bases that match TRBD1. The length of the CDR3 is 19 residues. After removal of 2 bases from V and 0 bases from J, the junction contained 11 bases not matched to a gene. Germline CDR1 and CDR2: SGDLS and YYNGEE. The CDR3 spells CASSVGQGPGSLAKNIQYF. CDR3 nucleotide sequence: TGTGCCAGCAGCGTGGGACAGGGGCCTGGCTCCTTAGCCAAAAACATTCAGTACTTC.

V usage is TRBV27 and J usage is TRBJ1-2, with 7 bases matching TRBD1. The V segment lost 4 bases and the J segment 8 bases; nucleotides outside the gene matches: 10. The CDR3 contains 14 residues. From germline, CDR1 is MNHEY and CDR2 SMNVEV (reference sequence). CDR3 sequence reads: CASSSGQVPGGYTF. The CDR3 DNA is TGTGCCAGCAGTTCCGGACAGGTTCCGGGGGGCTACACCTTC.

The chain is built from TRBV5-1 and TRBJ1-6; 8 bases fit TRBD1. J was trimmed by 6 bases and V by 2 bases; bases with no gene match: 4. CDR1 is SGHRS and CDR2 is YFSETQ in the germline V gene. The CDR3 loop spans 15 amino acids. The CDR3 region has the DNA TGCGCCAGCAGCTTCGGGGACAGGACTAATTCACCCCTCCACTTT. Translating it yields CASSFGDRTNSPLHF.

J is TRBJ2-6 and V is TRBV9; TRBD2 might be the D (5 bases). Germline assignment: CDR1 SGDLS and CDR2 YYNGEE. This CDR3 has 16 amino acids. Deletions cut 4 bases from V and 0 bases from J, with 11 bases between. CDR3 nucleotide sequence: TGTGCCAGCAGCCCCGGGGTTTTCTCTGGGGCCAACGTCCTGACTTTC. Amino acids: CASSPGVFSGANVLTF.

The chain's CDR3 is CASSEAAGSGNQPQHF. As DNA, the CDR3 is TGTGCCAGCAGTGAAGCGGCGGGGTCCGGCAATCAGCCCCAGCATTTT. The V gene is TRBV6-1, the J gene TRBJ1-5; D gene unclear. V lost 0 bases and J lost 2, with 11 bases in between. The CDR3 has 16 amino acids. The V gene's germline CDR1 is MNHNS and CDR2 SASEGT.

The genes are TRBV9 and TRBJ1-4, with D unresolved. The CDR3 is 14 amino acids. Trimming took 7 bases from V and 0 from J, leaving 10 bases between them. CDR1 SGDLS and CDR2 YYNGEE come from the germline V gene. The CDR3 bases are TGTGCCAGCGGCGGATTTGCAACTAATGAAAAACTGTTTTTT. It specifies CASGGFATNEKLFF.